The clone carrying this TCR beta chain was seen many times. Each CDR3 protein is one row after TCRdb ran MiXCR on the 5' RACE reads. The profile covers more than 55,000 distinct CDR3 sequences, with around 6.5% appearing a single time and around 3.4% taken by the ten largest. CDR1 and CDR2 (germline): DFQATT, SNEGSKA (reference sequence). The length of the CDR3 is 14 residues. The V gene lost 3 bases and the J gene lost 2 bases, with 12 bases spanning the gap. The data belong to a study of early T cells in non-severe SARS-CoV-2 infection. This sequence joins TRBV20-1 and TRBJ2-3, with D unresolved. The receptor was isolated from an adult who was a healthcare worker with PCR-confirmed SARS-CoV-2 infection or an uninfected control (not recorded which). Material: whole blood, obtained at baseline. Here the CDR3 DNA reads TGCAGTGCTAGCTCAGCCCAAGTCACAGATACGCAGTATTTT. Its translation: CSASSAQVTDTQYF.